The 27 T cell receptor beta chains below were found in one sample sequenced in a study of CD8 T cells in Susac syndrome. Reverse transcription used about 0.45 to 1 ug RNA and random hexamers. MiXCR, applied by TCRdb to the immunoSEQ multiplex PCR reads, yields one record per CDR3 protein. The sample lists 95,000 to 150,000 distinct CDR3 sequences, roughly 94% occurring once. Sequences were obtained from CD8+ T cells from PBMCs. The receptors come from a human donor with Susac syndrome.

The V and J genes are TRBV13 and TRBJ2-7; 12 bases are a match to TRBD1. This CDR3 has 14 residues. CDR1 and CDR2 (germline): PRHDT, FYEKMQ (reference sequence). The junction had 2 bases not matched to a gene; V was cut back by 4 bases and J by 4 bases. DNA for the CDR3: TGTGCCAGCAGCTCGGGACAGGGGGCTTACGAGCAGTACTTC. It is translated as CASSSGQGAYEQYF.

The chain employs TRBV5-6 and TRBJ1-5; no firm D call. Germline V gives CDR1 SGHDT, CDR2 YYEEEE. The length of the CDR3 is 13 residues. Trimming left V 0 bases short and J 5 bases short, with 6 bases between. The CDR3 nucleotides are TGTGCCAGCAGCTTGGCCGAGGATCAGCCCCAGCATTTT. Encoded protein: CASSLAEDQPQHF.

The CDR3 DNA is TGTGCCAGCAGCCCTCAGGTCGGTGAGCAGTTCTTC. Residues: CASSPQVGEQFF. The J gene is TRBJ2-1, the V gene TRBV7-9; D uncertain. V lost 5 bases, J lost 9 bases, and 11 bases lay in between. Germline CDR1 reads SEHNR; CDR2 reads FQNEAQ (reference sequence). This CDR3 has 12 residues.

The chain's CDR3 is CSAPPATNTLYEQYF. The CDR3 nucleotides are TGCAGTGCCCCCCCGGCCACCAATACCCTCTACGAGCAGTACTTC. This chain uses TRBV20-1 with TRBJ2-7, with D unresolved. Between the trimmed V and J ends, which lost 6 bases and 3 bases, there was a span of 21 bases. Germline loops: CDR1 DFQATT, CDR2 SNEGSKA (reference sequence). CDR3 length: 15 residues.

V usage is TRBV12-3 or TRBV12-4 and J usage is TRBJ2-3, with D perhaps matching TRBD1 (6 bases). CDR3 size: 13 residues. Trimming removed 6 bases at V and 0 bases at J, with 7 bases between. The DNA of the CDR3 is TGTGCCAGCAGGGGGGCTAGCACAGATACGCAGTATTTT. It is translated as CASRGASTDTQYF.

This clonotype is a singleton in its sample. The rearrangement uses TRBV9 and TRBJ1-1; 10 bases agree with TRBD1. This CDR3 spans 14 amino acids. Per germline, CDR1 SGDLS and CDR2 YYNGEE. Trimming took 3 bases from V and 4 from J; bases not matched to a gene: 3. CDR3 sequence (DNA): TGTGCCAGCAGCGATGGACAGGGGGGCACTGAAGCTTTCTTT. Translation gives CASSDGQGGTEAFF.

The chain employs TRBV5-6 and TRBJ2-3; 7 nucleotides align to TRBD2. Losses at the gene ends were 7 bases for V and 5 bases for J; bases not matched to a gene: 4. Looked up from germline, CDR1 is SGHDT and CDR2 is YYEEEE. CDR3 length equals 12 residues. DNA for the CDR3: TGTGCCAGCGCGGGGGAAAGAGATACGCAGTATTTT. Protein: CASAGERDTQYF.

The chain employs TRBV12-3 or TRBV12-4 and TRBJ2-5; tentative D call: TRBD1 (6 bases). The germline V and J ends were trimmed by 4 bases and 1 base, with 7 bases remaining between them. The length of the CDR3 is 13 residues. The CDR3 region is CASSSGVQETQYF. In DNA, the CDR3 is TGTGCCAGCAGTTCAGGGGTCCAAGAGACCCAGTACTTC.

The chain links TRBV19 to TRBJ2-5; perhaps D is TRBD1 or TRBD2 (5 bases each). V lost 9 bases, J lost 11 bases, and 22 bases lay in between. CDR1 and CDR2 from the germline V gene are LNHDA and SQIVND (reference sequence). The CDR3 runs to 13 residues. This chain's CDR3 is CASIDEVGERQYF. CDR3 bases: TGTGCCAGCATTGATGAGGTGGGGGAGCGACAGTACTTC.

This chain links TRBV20-1 with TRBJ1-1; possibly TRBD1 for D (5 bases). The CDR3 is 15 amino acids. CDR1 and CDR2 (germline): DFQATT, SNEGSKA (reference sequence). The V gene lost 3 bases and the J gene lost 4 bases, with 18 bases spanning the gap. DNA for the CDR3: TGCAGTGCTAGTGAGGGACCGGCGGTCTTCACTGAAGCTTTCTTT. Residues: CSASEGPAVFTEAFF.

The rearrangement uses TRBV6-6 and TRBJ2-5, with D perhaps TRBD1 (6 bases). There are 15 residues in the CDR3. V gave up 6 bases and J gave up 2 bases, with 16 bases separating them. Per germline, CDR1 MNHNY and CDR2 SVGAGI (reference sequence). The CDR3 DNA follows: TGTGCCAGCAGGAACAGCCCGGACAGACAAGAGACCCAGTACTTC. It is translated as CASRNSPDRQETQYF.

The chain has TRBV24-1 and TRBJ2-6, with D uncertain. The CDR3 is made up of 15 amino acids. V lost 7 bases and J lost 2, with 11 bases in between. CDR1 is KGHDR, CDR2 SFDVKD, per germline. The CDR3 region is CATSHTEAGANVLTF. In nucleotides, the CDR3 is TGTGCCACCAGCCACACAGAAGCTGGGGCCAACGTCCTGACTTTC.

The gene calls are TRBV4-3 and TRBJ2-7; 7 bases are shared with TRBD1. The V gene's germline CDR1 is LGHNA and CDR2 YSLEER. This CDR3 has 16 residues. The V gene end was trimmed by 4 bases and the J gene end by 6 bases; junction bases not matched to a gene: 15. CDR3 residues: CASSPNFGTAVSEQYF. In DNA, the CDR3 is TGCGCCAGCAGCCCGAACTTTGGGACAGCCGTGAGCGAGCAGTACTTC.

The chain recombines TRBV11-2 with TRBJ2-3, with 11 positions matching TRBD2. V trimming: 3 bases; J trimming: 4 bases; junction bases outside the gene matches: 6. The CDR3 contains 16 residues. CDR1 and CDR2 (germline): SGHAT, FQNNGV. CDR3 in amino acids: CASSFLAGGPPDTQYF. CDR3 in DNA: TGTGCCAGCAGCTTCTTAGCGGGGGGGCCTCCAGATACGCAGTATTTT.

This clonotype occurred once. The CDR3: CASSDSEQGANTGELFF. In nucleotides, the CDR3 is TGTGCCAGCAGTGACTCCGAACAGGGGGCGAACACCGGGGAGCTGTTTTTT. This sequence joins TRBV6-4 and TRBJ2-2; 8 nucleotides agree with TRBD1. CDR3 length: 17 residues. Germline values: CDR1 MRHNA, CDR2 SNTAGT. J lost 0 bases, V lost 0 bases, and 3 bases had no gene match.

V gene TRBV6-2 or TRBV6-3 combines with J gene TRBJ2-7, with D tentatively TRBD2 (6 bases). The germline V gene encodes CDR1 MNHEY and CDR2 SVGEGT. The germline V and J ends were trimmed by 0 bases and 7 bases, with 10 bases remaining between them. CDR3 length: 13 amino acids. The CDR3 loop reads CASSYSGTREQYF. DNA of the CDR3: TGTGCCAGCAGTTACTCAGGGACTCGGGAGCAGTACTTC.

This sequence joins TRBV2 and TRBJ1-2; 8 bases align to TRBD1. This CDR3 comprises 15 residues. J gave up 3 bases and V 3 bases, and 6 bases lay outside the gene matches. Germline lookup yields CDR1 SNHLY and CDR2 FYNNEI. The CDR3 nucleotides read TGTGCCAGCAGTGATGGGCAGGGGGCACACTATGGCTACACCTTC. Residues: CASSDGQGAHYGYTF. Filled out from reference TRBV2 and TRBJ1-2, the complete variable domain reads EPEVTQTPSHQVTQMGQEVILRCVPISNHLYFYWYRQILGQKVEFLVSFYNNEISEKSEIFDDQFSVERPDGSNFTLKIRSTKLEDSAMYFCASSDGQGAHYGYTFGSGTRLTVV.

This rearrangement joins TRBV6-6 to TRBJ1-1, with D unclear. Trimming shortened V by 0 bases and J by 1 base, and 6 bases separated the two germline ends. Germline CDR1 reads MNHNY; CDR2 reads SVGAGI (reference sequence). The CDR3 extends over 14 amino acids. This CDR3 reads CASSYSLENTEAFF. CDR3 in DNA: TGTGCCAGCAGTTACTCGTTGGAGAACACTGAAGCTTTCTTT.

The genes are TRBV29-1 and TRBJ1-2; 9 nucleotides align to TRBD1. CDR1 and CDR2 from the germline V gene are SQVTM and ANQGSEA. J gave up 6 bases and V 5 bases, and 7 bases lay outside the gene matches. There are 13 residues in the CDR3. CDR3 region: CSVYTGTGNGYTF. The CDR3 coding sequence is TGCAGCGTTTACACCGGGACAGGGAATGGCTACACCTTC.

DNA for the CDR3: TGTGCCTGCGGACAGGGCATCACTGAAGCTTTCTTT. Protein: CACGQGITEAFF. This chain joins TRBV30 and TRBJ1-1, with 8 bases that match TRBD1. Per the germline V gene, CDR1 is GTSNPN and CDR2 is SVGIG (reference sequence). The CDR3 loop spans 12 amino acids. J gave up 4 bases and V 6 bases, and 4 bases lay outside the gene matches.

The rearrangement links TRBV5-6 to TRBJ2-1, with 8 bases matching TRBD1. V dropped 4 bases and J dropped 5; count of bases not matched to a gene: 8. CDR3 length equals 15 residues. CDR1 and CDR2 from the germline V gene are SGHDT and YYEEEE. The CDR3: CASSSPGTGDNEQFF. The DNA for the CDR3 is TGTGCCAGCAGCAGTCCCGGGACAGGCGACAATGAGCAGTTCTTC.

The rearrangement uses TRBV10-3 and TRBJ1-6, with 7 positions matching TRBD1. This CDR3 is 13 amino acids long. Germline CDR1 is ENHRY and CDR2 is SYGVKD. Losses at the gene ends were 4 bases for V and 10 bases for J; bases not matched to a gene: 4. The CDR3 spells CAISGQGRSPLHF. CDR3 DNA sequence: TGTGCCATCAGTGGACAGGGTCGGTCACCCCTCCACTTT.

The V gene is TRBV12-3 or TRBV12-4, the J gene TRBJ2-3; the D gene is possibly TRBD2 (6 bases). Trimming left V 4 bases short and J 2 bases short, with 19 bases between. The CDR3 has 17 residues. CDR3 coding DNA: TGTGCCAGCAGTTCTCCGACATCGCGGGGCTTCACAGATACGCAGTATTTT. Translating it yields CASSSPTSRGFTDTQYF.

The chain employs TRBV7-9 and TRBJ2-5; D is possibly TRBD2 (5 bases). V shed 4 bases and J shed 3 bases, with 12 bases lying between them. This CDR3 comprises 14 residues. Per the germline V gene, CDR1 is SEHNR and CDR2 is FQNEAQ (reference sequence). For the CDR3, the DNA is TGTGCCAGCAGCTCTACTAGTCATGAAGAGACCCAGTACTTC. It is translated as CASSSTSHEETQYF.

The chain uses TRBV4-2 and TRBJ1-1; D remains ambiguous. The germline V and J ends were trimmed by 1 base and 1 base, with 4 bases remaining between them. Germline assignment: CDR1 LGHNA and CDR2 YNFKEQ. This CDR3 region has 13 residues. This CDR3 is CASSQGRNTEAFF. The CDR3 DNA is TGTGCCAGCAGCCAAGGGAGGAACACTGAAGCTTTCTTT.

The chain uses TRBV27 and TRBJ2-5; 12 bases agree with TRBD2. J was trimmed by 1 base and V by 4 bases; bases with no gene match: 10. This CDR3 has 18 residues. Germline V gene data show CDR1 as MNHEY and CDR2 as SMNVEV (reference sequence). The CDR3 DNA is TGTGCCAGCAGTTCCCTACTAGCGGGGGGTCTCCTCCAAGAGACCCAGTACTTC. It is translated as CASSSLLAGGLLQETQYF.

With regard to this clonotype: Germline is not matched at one junction end, which may reflect a read error. This rearrangement joins TRBV5-1 to TRBJ1-1, with 8 bases lining up with TRBD1. The CDR3 totals 12 residues. Germline V gives CDR1 SGHRS, CDR2 YFSETQ. The CDR3 loop reads CASGDRGPEMVF. In DNA, the CDR3 is TGCGCCAGCGGCGACAGGGGTCCGGAGATGGTCTTT.